These 23 T cell receptor beta chains were all obtained from the same sample, sequenced in a study of cytomegalovirus exposure and HLA in healthy donors. Some clones are missing from TCRdb's copy, which holds only in-frame ones; the method was immunoSEQ multiplex PCR. Found here are fewer than 200,000 clones, roughly nine tenths of them singletons; the top ten hold about 7.7%. Sequencing was done on a sample of PBMCs. These receptors were taken from a man aged 25-45 years in good health and CMV-seropositive.

The rearrangement uses TRBV5-1 and TRBJ2-1; TRBD1 matches at 9 bases. The CDR3 length is 15 residues. Unmatched junction bases numbered 3, after V lost 4 bases and J lost 1 base. CDR1 and CDR2 (germline): SGHRS, YFSETQ. The CDR3 coding sequence is TGCGCCAGCAGCACAGGACAGGGGTCCTACAATGAGCAGTTCTTC. Translating gives CASSTGQGSYNEQFF.

Of note for this clone: One end of the junction does not line up with germline, which may come from a read error. The V and J genes are TRBV5-1 and TRBJ2-1; D not certain. The CDR3 contains 16 residues. The germline CDR1 and CDR2 sequences are SGHRS and YFSETQ. The CDR3: CASSLGTVRSHNEQFF. The CDR3 DNA reads as TGCGCCAGCAGCTTGGGGACGGTTCGCTCCCACAATGAGCAGTTCTTC.

This clone was detected a few times. This rearrangement joins TRBV19 to TRBJ2-7, with TRBD1 matching 7 bases. From germline, CDR1 is LNHDA and CDR2 SQIVND (reference sequence). V dropped 3 bases and J dropped 7; count of bases not matched to a gene: 9. This CDR3 contains 14 residues. CDR3 sequence: CASSIDRVNGEQYF. The DNA for the CDR3 is TGTGCCAGTAGTATCGACAGGGTCAATGGTGAGCAGTACTTC.

This rearrangement joins TRBV28 to TRBJ2-3, with D possibly TRBD2 on 6 matching bases. The length of the CDR3 is 14 residues. Germline values: CDR1 MDHEN, CDR2 SYDVKM. Between the trimmed V and J ends, which lost 3 bases and 3 bases, there was a span of 10 bases. The CDR3 nucleotides are TGTGCCAGCAGTTTTTCGGGGGAAACAGATACGCAGTATTTT. Translated: CASSFSGETDTQYF.

This sequence joins TRBV6-5 and TRBJ2-7, with 10 nucleotides matching TRBD2. Trimming took 5 bases from V and 2 from J; bases not matched to a gene: 3. CDR1 and CDR2 (germline): MNHEY, SVGAGI. The CDR3 has 14 residues. CDR3 protein: CASSLAGVTYEQYF. CDR3 DNA: TGTGCCAGCAGTCTAGCGGGAGTAACCTACGAGCAGTACTTC.

The chain couples TRBV19 to TRBJ1-5; tentative D call: TRBD1 (5 bases). Germline lookup yields CDR1 LNHDA and CDR2 SQIVND (reference sequence). This CDR3 has 13 amino acids. Deletions cut 7 bases from V and 4 bases from J, with 11 bases between. CDR3 coding DNA: TGTGCCAGTACTAGGACACAGAATCAGCCCCAGCATTTT. Translation: CASTRTQNQPQHF.

V usage is TRBV18 and J usage is TRBJ2-3, with 9 bases fitting TRBD2. CDR1 and CDR2 (germline): KGHSH, LQKENI. V was pared by 2 bases and J by 4 bases, with 4 bases of the junction left unmatched. The CDR3 spans 15 residues. The CDR3 nucleotides are TGTGCCAGCTCACCAGGCGGGGGGGCATCAGATACGCAGTATTTT. Its protein product is CASSPGGGASDTQYF.

The gene calls are TRBV19 and TRBJ1-2; no reliable D call. V dropped 7 bases and J dropped 8 bases, with 11 bases sitting between them. This CDR3 spans 11 amino acids. Germline V gene lookup returns CDR1 LNHDA and CDR2 SQIVND (reference sequence). The CDR3 DNA is TGTGCCAGTACTGGACGCCCCGGCTACACCTTC. Residues: CASTGRPGYTF. Full variable domain (remainder filled in from reference TRBV19 and TRBJ1-2): DGGITQSPKYLFRKEGQNVTLSCEQNLNHDAMYWYRQDPGQGLRLIYYSQIVNDFQKGDIAEGYSVSREKKESFPLTVTSAQKNPTAFYLCASTGRPGYTFGSGTRLTVV.

The CDR3 sequence: CASSLEQGGLGEQYF. CDR3 bases: TGCGCCAGCAGCTTGGAACAGGGCGGGTTAGGAGAGCAGTACTTC. The genes are TRBV5-1 and TRBJ2-7; D is possibly TRBD1 (6 bases). The V gene lost 0 bases and the J gene lost 7 bases, with 17 bases spanning the gap. CDR3 length: 15 amino acids. Germline V gene lookup returns CDR1 SGHRS and CDR2 YFSETQ. The variable domain in full, completed from reference TRBV5-1 and TRBJ2-7, reads KAGVTQTPRYLIKTRGQQVTLSCSPISGHRSVSWYQQTPGQGLQFLFEYFSETQRNKGNFPGRFSGRQFSNSRSEMNVSTLELGDSALYLCASSLEQGGLGEQYFGPGTRLTVT.

Notes on this clone: The junction departs from germline at one end; a sequencing error may be responsible. The chain is built from TRBV7-7 and TRBJ2-7; D may match TRBD1 or TRBD2 (6 bases each). CDR1 is SSHAT, CDR2 FNYEAQ, per germline (reference sequence). The length of the CDR3 is 15 residues. CDR3 amino acids: CASSLAEGGVYEQYF. CDR3 bases: TGTGCTAGCAGCTTAGCGGAAGGGGGTGTTTACGAGCAGTACTTC.

V usage is TRBV5-1 and J usage is TRBJ2-1, with D possibly being TRBD2 (6 bases). With 0 bases removed from V and 6 bases from J, the gap between germline ends came to 13 bases. The CDR3 sequence is 15 residues long. The germline CDR1 and CDR2 sequences are SGHRS and YFSETQ. The CDR3 loop is CASSLESGGVNEQFF. CDR3 DNA: TGCGCCAGCAGCTTGGAATCTGGCGGGGTCAATGAGCAGTTCTTC.

J is TRBJ2-7 and V is TRBV7-2; 14 nucleotides line up with TRBD2. This CDR3 region has 15 residues. The V gene's germline CDR1 is SGHTA and CDR2 FQGNSA. J lost 4 bases, V lost 5 bases, and 4 bases had no gene match. The CDR3 loop reads CASSPGTSGSYEQYF. Written as DNA, the CDR3 is TGTGCCAGCAGCCCCGGGACTAGCGGGAGTTACGAGCAGTACTTC.

The chain joins TRBV7-6 to TRBJ2-3; weak D call: TRBD1 (5 bases). Trimming pared 5 bases from V and 2 bases from J, leaving 20 bases between. There are 17 residues in the CDR3. Germline loops: CDR1 SGHVS, CDR2 FNYEAQ. CDR3 nucleotides: TGTGCCAGCAGCCCTACCATAACGACAGACCTCACAGATACGCAGTATTTT. It is translated as CASSPTITTDLTDTQYF. The whole variable domain, remainder taken from reference TRBV7-6 and TRBJ2-3, is GAGVSQSPRYKVTKRGQDVALRCDPISGHVSLYWYRQALGQGPEFLTYFNYEAQQDKSGLPNDRFSAERPEGSISTLTIQRTEQRDSAMYRCASSPTITTDLTDTQYFGPGTRLTVL.

This clone appeared a single time. The chain carries TRBV27 and TRBJ2-5; no reliable D call. From germline, CDR1 is MNHEY and CDR2 SMNVEV (reference sequence). Trimming removed 2 bases from V and 1 base from J, with 5 bases in between. This CDR3 comprises 13 residues. CDR3 in amino acids: CASSLASQETQYF. In DNA form, the CDR3 reads TGTGCCAGCAGTTTAGCTTCCCAAGAGACCCAGTACTTC.

The table lists this clone with a count of one. The chain uses TRBV19 and TRBJ1-6; D remains unclear. Per the germline V gene, CDR1 is LNHDA and CDR2 is SQIVND (reference sequence). The CDR3 spans 15 residues. V lost 8 bases and J 10 bases, leaving 21 bases between the germline ends. The CDR3: CASSLMAGVGSPLHF. CDR3 DNA: TGTGCCAGTTCCTTAATGGCCGGGGTCGGCTCACCCCTCCACTTT.

This clone was recorded only once. The J gene is TRBJ2-2, the V gene TRBV2; D is unresolved. CDR1 is SNHLY, CDR2 FYNNEI, per germline. CDR3 length equals 13 residues. V dropped 7 bases and J dropped 2 bases, with 8 bases sitting between them. The CDR3 DNA is TGTGCCAGCAACAGCTTTAACACCGGGGAGCTGTTTTTT. Its translation: CASNSFNTGELFF. The full variable domain, its missing parts supplied by reference TRBV2 and TRBJ2-2, is EPEVTQTPSHQVTQMGQEVILRCVPISNHLYFYWYRQILGQKVEFLVSFYNNEISEKSEIFDDQFSVERPDGSNFTLKIRSTKLEDSAMYFCASNSFNTGELFFGEGSRLTVL.

V gene TRBV2 combines with J gene TRBJ1-1; 7 positions match TRBD1. CDR3 size: 14 residues. The germline gives CDR1 SNHLY, CDR2 FYNNEI. Losses at the gene ends were 7 bases for V and 3 bases for J; bases not matched to a gene: 8. CDR3 sequence reads: CASTLRTGDTEAFF. As DNA, the CDR3 is TGTGCCAGCACACTTCGAACAGGGGACACTGAAGCTTTCTTT.

V gene TRBV9 combines with J gene TRBJ2-7; perhaps TRBD1 as D (5 bases). Germline CDR1 reads SGDLS; CDR2 reads YYNGEE. The CDR3 contains 14 residues. V was clipped by 2 bases and J by 3 bases, with 12 bases between them. For the CDR3, the DNA is TGTGCCAGCAGCGTGTTCGGGCAGGGCTACGAGCAGTACTTC. This codes for CASSVFGQGYEQYF. The complete variable domain, with remaining parts taken from reference TRBV9 and TRBJ2-7, reads DSGVTQTPKHLITATGQRVTLRCSPRSGDLSVYWYQQSLDQGLQFLIQYYNGEERAKGNILERFSAQQFPDLHSELNLSSLELGDSALYFCASSVFGQGYEQYFGPGTRLTVT.

The rearrangement links TRBV6-5 to TRBJ1-4; D may be TRBD1 (5 bases). The CDR3 is made up of 16 amino acids. The germline CDR1 and CDR2 sequences are MNHEY and SVGAGI. Trimming took 4 bases from V and 4 from J, leaving 16 bases between them. The CDR3 spells CASSSAGRVLNEKLFF. Here the CDR3 DNA reads TGTGCCAGCAGTTCTGCGGGACGGGTGCTTAATGAAAAACTGTTTTTT.

The table lists this clone with a count of one. The genes are TRBV15 and TRBJ1-4; 7 bases are shared with TRBD1. Trimming removed 2 bases from V and 3 bases from J; junction bases left unmatched: 6. Germline V lookup: CDR1 LNHNV, CDR2 YYDKDF (reference sequence). CDR3 length: 16 residues. The CDR3 coding sequence is TGTGCCACCAGCAGATTTACAGGGGCGGCTAATGAAAAACTGTTTTTT. Translating it yields CATSRFTGAANEKLFF.

V gene TRBV19 combines with J gene TRBJ2-7; 11 positions agree with TRBD2. CDR1 is LNHDA and CDR2 is SQIVND in the germline V gene (reference sequence). This CDR3 contains 15 residues. V trimming: 4 bases; J trimming: 5 bases; junction bases outside the gene matches: 7. The CDR3 coding sequence is TGTGCCAGTAGTACCGTCACTAGCGGGGGTAACGAGCAGTACTTC. This sequence encodes CASSTVTSGGNEQYF.

V gene TRBV6-4 combines with J gene TRBJ1-1; D call uncertain. Deletions cut 6 bases from V and 1 base from J, with 9 bases between. The germline V gene has CDR1 MRHNA and CDR2 SNTAGT. This CDR3 contains 13 residues. CDR3 loop: CASRRTGNTEAFF. In DNA form, the CDR3 reads TGTGCCAGCAGGAGGACGGGGAACACTGAAGCTTTCTTT.

The genes are TRBV25-1 and TRBJ2-2; no firm D call. The germline V gene encodes CDR1 MGHDK and CDR2 SYGVNS. CDR3 length: 13 residues. Trimming pared 1 base from V and 5 bases from J, leaving 5 bases between. CDR3 DNA: TGTGCCAGCAGTGAATCGGGTACCGGGGAGCTGTTTTTT. Amino acid sequence: CASSESGTGELFF.